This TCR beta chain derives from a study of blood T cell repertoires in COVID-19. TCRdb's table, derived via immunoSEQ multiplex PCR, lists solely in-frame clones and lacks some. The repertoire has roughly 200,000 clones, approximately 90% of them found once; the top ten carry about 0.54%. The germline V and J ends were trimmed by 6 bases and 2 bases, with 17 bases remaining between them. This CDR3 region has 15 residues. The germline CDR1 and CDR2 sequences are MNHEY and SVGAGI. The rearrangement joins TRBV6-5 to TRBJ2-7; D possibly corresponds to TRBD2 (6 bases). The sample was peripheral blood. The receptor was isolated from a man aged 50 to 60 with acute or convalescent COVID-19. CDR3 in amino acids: CASRDWRGPAYEQYF. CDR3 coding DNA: TGTGCCAGCAGGGATTGGAGGGGACCCGCCTACGAGCAGTACTTC.